The present T cell receptor beta chain was sequenced within a study of vaccination and CD4 T cells after COVID-19. Specified treatment: roughly ten-day PBMC culture with coronavirus spike peptide pools or control peptides (ViraFEST assay). Remarks on this clonotype: Its antigen is still unknown.

The Oncomine TCR Beta short-read assay generated sequence data from the DNA of cultured CD4+ T cells. TCRdb redid the calling of the PCR reads with MiXCR, one entry per CDR3 protein. This table holds under 5,000 distinct CDR3 sequences, around two fifths found once. Sequenced input: CD4+ T cells from blood, cultured in vitro. The sequence was collected from a human donor who had recovered from COVID-19.

As DNA, the CDR3 is TGTGCCAGCAGCCCGGGGCGACAAGCGGGAGCGGCAGAGACCCAGTACTTC. It codes for CASSPGRQAGAAETQYF. The V gene is TRBV5-8, the J gene TRBJ2-5; 8 bases map to TRBD2. The CDR3 runs 17 residues. The germline gives CDR1 SGHTS, CDR2 YDEGEE. With 4 bases clipped from V and 4 bases from J, the junction kept 15 bases outside the gene matches.